Following are 10 T cell receptor beta chains from one sample sequenced in a study of cytomegalovirus exposure and HLA in healthy donors (dated by TCRdb to about 2017). The protocol used for the library was the immunoSEQ multiplex PCR assay. The source is immuneACCESS, and TCRdb retained only in-frame sequences with V and J called. Part of the clones is not carried over; for the studies checked, unresolved V genes explain less than half of this, and the remainder is unexplained. This sample lists 250,000 or so clones; around 91% were detected once. Clones ranked in the top ten supply roughly 0.4% of the sample. Sequencing was performed on PBMCs. The receptor set was obtained from a woman under 30 in good health and CMV-seronegative.

V is TRBV9 and J is TRBJ1-2; 10 nucleotides align to TRBD1. Trimming cost V 4 bases and J 4 bases; bases outside gene matches: 10. CDR1 SGDLS and CDR2 YYNGEE come from the germline V gene. The CDR3 extends over 16 amino acids. The chain's CDR3 is CASSTPGTGVPYGYTF. CDR3 sequence (DNA): TGTGCCAGCAGCACTCCCGGGACAGGGGTTCCCTATGGCTACACCTTC. Full variable domain (outside the CDR3, taken from reference TRBV9 and TRBJ1-2): DSGVTQTPKHLITATGQRVTLRCSPRSGDLSVYWYQQSLDQGLQFLIQYYNGEERAKGNILERFSAQQFPDLHSELNLSSLELGDSALYFCASSTPGTGVPYGYTFGSGTRLTVV.

This clone was seen only once. The chain has TRBV7-8 and TRBJ1-5; unclear D gene. Germline V gene data show CDR1 as SGHVS and CDR2 as FQNEAQ. The V and J ends lost 2 bases and 7 bases respectively, with 15 bases between them. The CDR3 spans 15 residues. The CDR3 DNA follows: TGTGCCAGCAGCTTAAATCTGCCGGGTTACCAGCCCCAGCATTTT. It yields the protein CASSLNLPGYQPQHF.

The gene calls are TRBV5-6 and TRBJ2-1; weak D call: TRBD1 (5 bases). From germline, CDR1 is SGHDT and CDR2 YYEEEE. The length of the CDR3 is 15 residues. Trimming took off 0 bases at V and 0 bases at J, with 7 bases between the two ends. The CDR3 DNA reads as TGTGCCAGCAGCTTGGCAGGGTTCTCCTACAATGAGCAGTTCTTC. Amino acid sequence: CASSLAGFSYNEQFF.

The CDR3 protein is CASSGTSGVGETQYF. DNA for the CDR3: TGCGCCAGCAGCGGGACTAGCGGGGTAGGGGAGACCCAGTACTTC. The chain employs TRBV10-1 and TRBJ2-5; the match to TRBD2 covers 13 bases. V lost 6 bases, J lost 5 bases, and 6 bases stayed unmatched. The CDR3 consists of 15 residues. Germline CDR1 and CDR2: WNHNN and SYGVQD (reference sequence).

The chain employs TRBV5-1 and TRBJ2-7; TRBD1 agrees at 10 bases. The CDR3 has 15 residues. Trimming took 2 bases from V and 4 from J; bases not matched to a gene: 6. Germline values: CDR1 SGHRS, CDR2 YFSETQ. CDR3 nucleotides: TGCGCCAGCAGCTTCGGGGACAGGGGATCATACGAGCAGTACGTC. This encodes CASSFGDRGSYEQYV.

The chain joins TRBV6-1 to TRBJ1-2; perhaps TRBD1 as D (5 bases). V gave up 0 bases and J gave up 2 bases, with 10 bases separating them. CDR1 and CDR2 from the germline V gene are MNHNS and SASEGT. This CDR3 has 15 amino acids. Here the CDR3 reads CASSEARGANYGYTF. The CDR3 DNA sequence: TGTGCCAGCAGTGAAGCAAGGGGCGCCAACTATGGCTACACCTTC.

This chain uses TRBV7-3 with TRBJ1-1; D is possibly TRBD1 (5 bases). CDR1 and CDR2 (germline): SGHTA, FQGTGA. The V gene lost 0 bases and the J gene lost 1 base, with 9 bases spanning the gap. This CDR3 comprises 15 residues. CDR3 in amino acids: CASSLTGVTNTEAFF. In nucleotides, the CDR3 is TGTGCCAGCAGCTTAACAGGGGTGACGAACACTGAAGCTTTCTTT.

The rearrangement uses TRBV5-1 and TRBJ2-5; 16 bases match TRBD2. CDR1 is SGHRS, CDR2 YFSETQ, per germline. There are 15 residues in the CDR3. V was clipped by 4 bases and J by 9 bases; unmatched bases: 6. The CDR3 loop is CASSDGTSGGDAQYF. For the CDR3, the DNA is TGCGCCAGCAGCGACGGGACTAGCGGGGGGGACGCCCAGTACTTC. Based on the CDR3 plus reference TRBV5-1 and TRBJ2-5, the full variable domain is KAGVTQTPRYLIKTRGQQVTLSCSPISGHRSVSWYQQTPGQGLQFLFEYFSETQRNKGNFPGRFSGRQFSNSRSEMNVSTLELGDSALYLCASSDGTSGGDAQYFGPGTRLLVL.

The V and J genes are TRBV5-1 and TRBJ1-1; 10 bases map to TRBD1. V dropped 3 bases and J dropped 5; count of bases not matched to a gene: 1. CDR3 length: 13 amino acids. Germline CDR1 reads SGHRS; CDR2 reads YFSETQ. The CDR3 nucleotides read TGCGCCAGCAGCTCGGGACAGGGGACTGAAGCTTTCTTT. Encoded protein: CASSSGQGTEAFF. Full variable domain (remainder filled in from reference TRBV5-1 and TRBJ1-1): KAGVTQTPRYLIKTRGQQVTLSCSPISGHRSVSWYQQTPGQGLQFLFEYFSETQRNKGNFPGRFSGRQFSNSRSEMNVSTLELGDSALYLCASSSGQGTEAFFGQGTRLTVV.

The genes are TRBV6-6 and TRBJ2-1, with 11 bases that match TRBD2. CDR1 and CDR2 from the germline V gene are MNHNY and SVGAGI (reference sequence). The CDR3 covers 15 residues. V gave up 2 bases and J gave up 7 bases; unmatched junction bases: 4. The CDR3 region is CASSYLAGGGNEQFF. CDR3 coding DNA: TGTGCCAGCAGTTACCTAGCGGGGGGTGGTAATGAGCAGTTCTTC.